The 7 T cell receptor beta chains given below trace back to one sample, sequenced in a study of T-cell memory formation after mild COVID-19. TCRdb reprocessed the 5' RACE reads with MiXCR, giving one entry per CDR3 protein. The table shows 250,000 to 300,000 distinct CDR3 sequences, with 15% to 20% occurring only once. Source material: PBMCs or a T cell subset sorted from them (not recorded which). The receptors here all came from a young man who had mild COVID-19 (a few samples of this study predate the infection). Cell type and time point are not known.

The table lists this clonotype with a few counts. The genes are TRBV9 and TRBJ1-2; D is ambiguous. V gave up 2 bases and J gave up 4 bases, with 12 bases separating them. Germline-derived CDR1 and CDR2 are SGDLS and YYNGEE. This CDR3 is built from 14 residues. The CDR3 is CASSVSGESYGYTF. CDR3 DNA sequence: TGTGCCAGCAGCGTGAGTGGGGAGAGCTATGGCTACACCTTC. The entire variable domain, with the rest obtained from reference TRBV9 and TRBJ1-2, is as follows: DSGVTQTPKHLITATGQRVTLRCSPRSGDLSVYWYQQSLDQGLQFLIQYYNGEERAKGNILERFSAQQFPDLHSELNLSSLELGDSALYFCASSVSGESYGYTFGSGTRLTVV.

This clonotype showed up just a few times. The chain combines TRBV12-3 or TRBV12-4 with TRBJ2-7; 8 bases agree with TRBD1. Losses at the gene ends were 8 bases for V and 2 bases for J; bases not matched to a gene: 8. The CDR3 covers 14 residues. The CDR3 here is CASSGGASPYEQYF. The CDR3 DNA sequence: TGTGCCAGCTCAGGGGGCGCATCCCCCTACGAGCAGTACTTC.

The CDR3 here is CATKPAQGTDTQYF. The DNA of the CDR3 is TGTGCCACCAAACCAGCGCAGGGCACAGATACGCAGTATTTT. The V call is TRBV15, the J call TRBJ2-3; no firm D call. Per the germline V gene, CDR1 is LNHNV and CDR2 is YYDKDF (reference sequence). The CDR3 has 14 residues. Trimming stripped 7 bases from V and 1 base from J, with 12 bases between.

The chain has TRBV4-1 and TRBJ2-2; the D gene is possibly TRBD2 (6 bases). The ends were cut back, 1 base at V and 4 bases at J, with 16 bases in the middle. Germline-derived CDR1 and CDR2 are MGHRA and YSYEKL. The CDR3 totals 17 residues. The CDR3 region has the DNA TGCGCCAGCAGCCAAGGAGGTTCGGGAGTCGGCACCGGGGAGCTGTTTTTT. Translating gives CASSQGGSGVGTGELFF.

This chain connects TRBV7-2 to TRBJ1-1; possibly TRBD1 for D (5 bases). Germline CDR1 SGHTA, CDR2 FQGNSA. The CDR3 is 16 residues long. Trimming took 5 bases from V and 4 from J, leaving 20 bases between them. This CDR3 is CASSTGLSDHGTEAFF. For the CDR3, the DNA is TGTGCCAGCAGCACGGGGCTGTCGGATCACGGCACTGAAGCTTTCTTT.

In its sample, this clonotype was seen a few times. V and J are TRBV5-1 and TRBJ1-1; D is undetermined. The CDR3 totals 12 residues. In germline, CDR1 is SGHRS, CDR2 YFSETQ. V was trimmed by 5 bases and J by 0 bases, leaving 5 bases between them. For the CDR3, the DNA is TGCGCCAGCAGGCAGATGAACACTGAAGCTTTCTTT. This gives the protein CASRQMNTEAFF.

This clonotype appeared a few times. J is TRBJ2-3 and V is TRBV5-1; possible D gene TRBD2, 6 bases. This CDR3 has 17 residues. V shed 2 bases and J shed 3 bases, with 19 bases lying between them. Germline CDR1 reads SGHRS; CDR2 reads YFSETQ. CDR3 DNA sequence: TGCGCCAGCAGCTTTCGCACGTTGGGAGGTTCAACAGATACGCAGTATTTT. It codes for CASSFRTLGGSTDTQYF. Drawing the rest from reference TRBV5-1 and TRBJ2-3, the complete variable domain is KAGVTQTPRYLIKTRGQQVTLSCSPISGHRSVSWYQQTPGQGLQFLFEYFSETQRNKGNFPGRFSGRQFSNSRSEMNVSTLELGDSALYLCASSFRTLGGSTDTQYFGPGTRLTVL.